The present T cell receptor (beta chain) was sequenced within a study of shared clonotypes between healthy human individuals. Only a few counts were recorded for this clone. Its antigen is not identified. Sequencing was performed with immunoSEQ multiplex PCR; in TCRdb, only in-frame clones are kept and a portion is missing. The sample includes approximately 2.1 million clones, approximately 95% seen only once; the top ten take 0.39%. Findings of the study overall: A handful of donors shared around 5.1% of their naive CD4 clonotypes. Generation probabilities were higher for clonotypes shared across all four sorted-subset donors than for unshared ones. In general, naive subsets displayed greater estimated richness than memory subsets did. Sequencing of the sorted subsets was shown by rarefaction to be incomplete despite large depth.

Specimen: naive CD4+ T cells from PBMCs. Subset here: CD45RA+ positively selected. The TCR originated in a man aged 18 to 30 in good health. Some clones in this sample may be carry-over from other donors' samples.

CDR3 bases: TGTGCCAGCAGCCAATTCGGGACGCTGGCGGGTGGCTACACCTTC. This sequence encodes CASSQFGTLAGGYTF. The chain employs TRBV4-2 and TRBJ1-2; tentatively, D is TRBD1 (5 bases). The CDR3 totals 15 residues. The V gene's germline CDR1 is LGHNA and CDR2 YNFKEQ. Deletions cut 2 bases from V and 7 bases from J, with 17 bases between.